The next 30 T cell receptor beta chains were all read from a single sample in a study of identical twins. TCRdb called the 5' RACE reads again in MiXCR, with one record for every CDR3 protein. Of about 530,000 distinct CDR3 sequences listed, around 15% were seen once; the top ten hold about 0.47%. These records were also assigned to another study, of yellow fever vaccine responses in identical twins.

Sequenced input: CD4+ T cells sorted from blood. These receptors were obtained from a woman between 18 and 30 years old in good health.

This clonotype occurred a few times. The chain joins TRBV28 to TRBJ2-6, with D possibly matching TRBD1 (5 bases). The CDR3 loop spans 14 amino acids. V was clipped by 5 bases and J by 3 bases, with 8 bases between them. CDR1 is MDHEN and CDR2 is SYDVKM in the germline V gene. The DNA of the CDR3 is TGTGCCAGCAGTACAGGCGGTGGGGCCAACGTCCTGACTTTC. Its translation is CASSTGGGANVLTF.

The chain combines TRBV6-1 with TRBJ1-1, with TRBD1 as a possible D gene (6 bases). The germline CDR1 and CDR2 sequences are MNHNS and SASEGT. The CDR3 extends over 13 amino acids. CDR3 nucleotide sequence: TGTGCACATAAAAGGGGGGGTGACACTGAAGCTTTCTTT. Translated: CAHKRGGDTEAFF.

The chain employs TRBV29-1 and TRBJ2-3; 11 bases agree with TRBD2. Germline CDR1 SQVTM, CDR2 ANQGSEA. This CDR3 has 15 residues. V dropped 6 bases and J dropped 1; count of bases not matched to a gene: 6. The CDR3 coding sequence is TGCAGCGTGGGAGGGACTAGCGGAGGCACAGATACGCAGTATTTT. This translates into CSVGGTSGGTDTQYF.

This clonotype was seen a handful of times. The rearrangement uses TRBV5-1 and TRBJ2-7, with 7 bases matching TRBD1. The CDR3 covers 13 residues. Germline V gene lookup returns CDR1 SGHRS and CDR2 YFSETQ. J was trimmed by 6 bases and V by 4 bases; bases with no gene match: 7. CDR3 coding DNA: TGCGCCAGCAGCATCTTGGACAGGACCGAGCAGTACTTC. It codes for CASSILDRTEQYF.

This clonotype was seen at least ten times. This CDR3 is CSASPLTEQFF. CDR3 bases: TGCAGTGCTAGCCCCCTTACTGAGCAGTTCTTC. The chain is built from TRBV20-1 and TRBJ2-1; D not resolved. Per germline, CDR1 DFQATT and CDR2 SNEGSKA (reference sequence). The V and J ends lost 3 bases and 9 bases respectively, with 9 bases between them. The CDR3 runs to 11 residues.

The chain carries TRBV2 and TRBJ1-5; maybe TRBD1 (5 bases). The CDR3 extends over 15 amino acids. The germline V gene encodes CDR1 SNHLY and CDR2 FYNNEI. The V and J ends lost 4 bases and 4 bases respectively, with 14 bases between them. Here the CDR3 reads CASSVEGVANQPQHF. The DNA of the CDR3 is TGTGCCAGCAGTGTGGAAGGGGTAGCAAATCAGCCCCAGCATTTT.

The gene calls are TRBV5-5 and TRBJ2-1; possibly TRBD2 for D (5 bases). The germline V and J ends were trimmed by 4 bases and 5 bases, with 16 bases remaining between them. This CDR3 contains 15 residues. Per germline, CDR1 SGHKS and CDR2 YYEKEE (reference sequence). The CDR3 is CASSKDLAGHNEQFF. The CDR3 DNA is TGTGCCAGCAGCAAGGACTTGGCGGGCCACAATGAGCAGTTCTTC.

J is TRBJ1-3 and V is TRBV24-1; D not resolved. The CDR3 is 13 amino acids. Germline lookup yields CDR1 KGHDR and CDR2 SFDVKD. V was pared by 6 bases and J by 1 base, with 6 bases between. The CDR3 loop is CATSPHSGNTIYF. CDR3 DNA: TGTGCCACCAGTCCCCATTCTGGAAACACCATATATTTT.

The V gene is TRBV15, the J gene TRBJ2-4; 7 nucleotides align to TRBD1. Losses at the gene ends were 1 base for V and 6 bases for J; bases not matched to a gene: 0. The germline CDR1 and CDR2 sequences are LNHNV and YYDKDF (reference sequence). The CDR3 totals 13 residues. The DNA for the CDR3 is TGTGCCACCAGCAGAGGACAGGGAAACATTCAGTACTTC. It specifies CATSRGQGNIQYF.

This chain joins TRBV18 and TRBJ2-2; D unresolved. The CDR3 is 14 amino acids. Between the trimmed V and J ends, which lost 8 bases and 0 bases, there was a span of 10 bases. Germline values: CDR1 KGHSH, CDR2 LQKENI. CDR3 residues: CASRDPSNTGELFF. The CDR3 nucleotides read TGTGCCAGCCGAGATCCATCGAACACCGGGGAGCTGTTTTTT.

This clonotype occurred many times. The chain is built from TRBV29-1 and TRBJ2-3; D is undetermined. The CDR3 loop spans 13 amino acids. Per germline, CDR1 SQVTM and CDR2 ANQGSEA. The germline V and J ends were trimmed by 2 bases and 6 bases, with 12 bases remaining between them. The CDR3 protein is CSVETLSADTQYF. Here the CDR3 DNA reads TGCAGCGTTGAAACTCTTTCGGCCGATACGCAGTATTTT.

This clonotype was observed once. Germline is not matched at one junction end, which may reflect a read error. J is TRBJ2-3 and V is TRBV6-1; no reliable D call. CDR3 length equals 12 residues. Germline V gene data show CDR1 as MNHNS and CDR2 as SASEGT. The CDR3 DNA reads TGTGCCAGCAGCGTCATAGCAGATACGCATTATTTT. Translated, it gives CASSVIADTHYF.

J is TRBJ2-1 and V is TRBV9; D might be TRBD2 (6 bases). There are 15 residues in the CDR3. Trimming shortened V by 3 bases and J by 2 bases, and 12 bases separated the two germline ends. The germline V gene has CDR1 SGDLS and CDR2 YYNGEE. This chain's CDR3 is CASSGRDSPYNEQFF. As DNA, the CDR3 is TGTGCCAGCAGCGGCCGGGACTCCCCCTACAATGAGCAGTTCTTC.

This clonotype has more than one count but fewer than ten. The rearrangement uses TRBV7-7 and TRBJ2-5, with TRBD2 matching 9 bases. Germline-derived CDR1 and CDR2 are SSHAT and FNYEAQ (reference sequence). This CDR3 has 13 amino acids. Losses at the gene ends were 5 bases for V and 7 bases for J; bases not matched to a gene: 5. CDR3 residues: CASSPSGEGTQYF. In DNA, the CDR3 is TGTGCCAGCAGCCCTAGCGGGGAGGGGACCCAGTACTTC.

The CDR3 region has the DNA TGTGCCAGCAGTGAAGGTCCAGCCACACAAGCCTATGGCTACACCTTC. This gives the protein CASSEGPATQAYGYTF. The V and J genes are TRBV6-1 and TRBJ1-2; D not certain. CDR1 is MNHNS and CDR2 is SASEGT in the germline V gene. Trimming removed 1 base from V and 4 bases from J, with 16 bases in between. The CDR3 has 16 residues.

The rearrangement links TRBV13 to TRBJ2-7; 10 bases align to TRBD2. Trimming took 5 bases from V and 3 from J; bases not matched to a gene: 7. The CDR3 totals 15 residues. From germline, CDR1 is PRHDT and CDR2 FYEKMQ (reference sequence). The CDR3 bases are TGTGCCAGCAGCCTTAAACTAGCGGGGTACTACGAGCAGTACTTC. It yields the protein CASSLKLAGYYEQYF.

The sample holds a few counts of this clonotype. CDR3 residues: CAISESGRTYNEQFF. As DNA, the CDR3 is TGTGCCATCAGTGAGTCCGGGAGGACCTACAATGAGCAGTTCTTC. The chain links TRBV10-3 to TRBJ2-1; 7 nucleotides agree with TRBD2. V lost 0 bases and J lost 2; bases outside the gene matches: 1. The CDR3 consists of 15 residues. CDR1 is ENHRY, CDR2 SYGVKD, per germline.

The gene calls are TRBV7-6 and TRBJ1-4, with D tentatively TRBD1 (5 bases). V shed 3 bases and J shed 4 bases, with 12 bases lying between them. The germline gives CDR1 SGHVS, CDR2 FNYEAQ. The CDR3 totals 15 residues. CDR3 in amino acids: CASSFYLGGNEKLFF. The CDR3 DNA sequence: TGTGCCAGCAGCTTCTATCTGGGGGGTAATGAAAAACTGTTTTTT.

This clonotype has just a few counts. The chain has TRBV20-1 and TRBJ1-1, with D maybe TRBD1 (6 bases). CDR1 is DFQATT, CDR2 SNEGSKA, per germline (reference sequence). Deletions cut 3 bases from V and 7 bases from J, with 12 bases between. The CDR3 loop spans 12 amino acids. This CDR3 reads CSARTPDSEAFF. The CDR3 bases are TGCAGTGCTAGGACCCCGGACAGTGAAGCTTTCTTT.

V and J are TRBV6-1 and TRBJ2-2; 8 positions match TRBD2. J lost 6 bases, V lost 7 bases, and 10 bases had no gene match. Per germline, CDR1 MNHNS and CDR2 SASEGT. The CDR3 totals 15 residues. CDR3 in amino acids: CASNPTGGRSGELFF. The CDR3 nucleotides are TGTGCCAGCAACCCCACCGGCGGGAGGTCCGGGGAGCTGTTTTTT.

V usage is TRBV10-3 and J usage is TRBJ2-3, with D uncertain. The CDR3 runs to 11 residues. Germline V gene lookup returns CDR1 ENHRY and CDR2 SYGVKD. V gave up 8 bases and J gave up 4 bases, with 7 bases separating them. In DNA form, the CDR3 reads TGTGCCATCGGTTCGTCAGATACGCAGTATTTT. Protein: CAIGSSDTQYF.

This clonotype was observed a few times. The chain recombines TRBV6-5 with TRBJ1-4; D ambiguous. The V end was cut by 4 bases, the J end by 8 bases, with 14 bases between. Germline CDR1 MNHEY, CDR2 SVGAGI. The CDR3 sequence is 14 residues long. In nucleotides, the CDR3 is TGTGCCAGCAGTTTCGGATATAGCGAAGAAAAACTGTTTTTT. This sequence encodes CASSFGYSEEKLFF.

This clonotype was seen ten or more times. V usage is TRBV12-3 or TRBV12-4 and J usage is TRBJ2-4, with D maybe TRBD1 (6 bases). The CDR3 sequence is 15 residues long. V was clipped by 1 base and J by 0 bases, with 7 bases between them. CDR3 loop: CASSLGTVAKNIQYF. The CDR3 bases are TGTGCCAGCAGTTTAGGGACAGTAGCCAAAAACATTCAGTACTTC.

In this sample, this clonotype turned up many times. The genes are TRBV5-1 and TRBJ2-3; 10 positions match TRBD1. Trimming removed 3 bases from V and 6 bases from J; junction bases left unmatched: 4. The CDR3 is made up of 14 amino acids. The germline V gene has CDR1 SGHRS and CDR2 YFSETQ. CDR3 region: CASSWGQGSDTQYF. CDR3 DNA sequence: TGCGCCAGCAGCTGGGGACAGGGGTCGGATACGCAGTATTTT.

CDR3 nucleotide sequence: TGCAGTGCTAGTCCGGGGCCCGATACGCAGTATTTT. Translation gives CSASPGPDTQYF. The genes are TRBV20-1 and TRBJ2-3, with D perhaps TRBD1 or TRBD2 (5 bases each). V shed 3 bases and J shed 6 bases, with 10 bases lying between them. Germline CDR1 is DFQATT and CDR2 is SNEGSKA (reference sequence). The CDR3 loop spans 12 amino acids.

Only a few counts were recorded for this clonotype. The chain carries TRBV7-9 and TRBJ1-4; D may be TRBD1 (5 bases). The CDR3 is made up of 15 amino acids. The germline V and J ends were trimmed by 1 base and 4 bases, with 10 bases remaining between them. Per germline, CDR1 SEHNR and CDR2 FQNEAQ (reference sequence). CDR3 nucleotide sequence: TGTGCCAGCAGCTTAGGGGGGAAGAATAATGAAAAACTGTTTTTT. Translation: CASSLGGKNNEKLFF.

The chain combines TRBV4-1 with TRBJ2-3; 9 nucleotides match TRBD1. The length of the CDR3 is 15 residues. Germline loops: CDR1 MGHRA, CDR2 YSYEKL. Losses at the gene ends were 3 bases for V and 0 bases for J; bases not matched to a gene: 1. The CDR3 nucleotides are TGCGCCAGCAGCCAGGGGACAGGGAGCACAGATACGCAGTATTTT. Amino acids: CASSQGTGSTDTQYF.

This clonotype turned up a few times. The V call is TRBV5-1, the J call TRBJ2-7; D unresolved. There are 15 residues in the CDR3. V dropped 6 bases and J dropped 7 bases, with 23 bases sitting between them. CDR1 and CDR2 from the germline V gene are SGHRS and YFSETQ. In DNA form, the CDR3 reads TGCGCCAGCACACGTGCGGACGGCGGTCCCCTGGAGCAGTACTTC. Encoded protein: CASTRADGGPLEQYF.

In its sample, this clonotype was seen a few times. This chain joins TRBV18 and TRBJ2-7; 7 nucleotides line up with TRBD2. Germline V gene sequence: CDR1 KGHSH, CDR2 LQKENI. With 0 bases clipped from V and 6 bases from J, the junction kept 5 bases outside the gene matches. The CDR3 is made up of 14 amino acids. CDR3 loop: CASSPPAGTGEQYF. DNA for the CDR3: TGTGCCAGCTCACCACCAGCGGGAACTGGCGAGCAGTACTTC.

The gene calls are TRBV20-1 and TRBJ2-7; 7 bases align to TRBD1. Trimming took 5 bases from V and 4 from J; bases not matched to a gene: 14. The CDR3 covers 15 residues. Looked up from germline, CDR1 is DFQATT and CDR2 is SNEGSKA (reference sequence). The CDR3 DNA follows: TGCAGTGCTTCCCAACAAGGCAGGGGGAATTACGAGCAGTACTTC. It yields the protein CSASQQGRGNYEQYF.